Below are 22 T cell receptor beta chains sequenced from a single sample in a study of blood T cell repertoires in COVID-19. Assay: immunoSEQ multiplex PCR; the TCRdb copy retains only in-frame clones and omits some. The sample contains 91,000 or so clones, roughly 86% of which appear only once. Sequencing input: peripheral blood. Source of these receptors: a woman in her sixties in a cohort sampled during active or convalescent COVID-19.

The genes are TRBV15 and TRBJ2-6; 11 bases map to TRBD2. The length of the CDR3 is 17 residues. V was clipped by 0 bases and J by 10 bases; unmatched bases: 8. In germline, CDR1 is LNHNV, CDR2 YYDKDF (reference sequence). CDR3 residues: CATSRDFTSGRSNVLTF. In DNA, the CDR3 is TGTGCCACCAGCAGAGATTTTACTAGCGGGAGAAGTAACGTCCTGACTTTC. The entire variable domain, with the rest obtained from reference TRBV15 and TRBJ2-6, is as follows: DAMVIQNPRYQVTQFGKPVTLSCSQTLNHNVMYWYQQKSSQAPKLLFHYYDKDFNNEADTPDNFQSRRPNTSFCFLDIRSPGLGDTAMYLCATSRDFTSGRSNVLTFGAGSRLTVL.

The chain recombines TRBV28 with TRBJ1-1, with TRBD1 identical over 11 bases. Germline V lookup: CDR1 MDHEN, CDR2 SYDVKM. There are 17 residues in the CDR3. Trimming cost V 5 bases and J 0 bases; bases outside gene matches: 8. The CDR3 bases are TGTGCCAGCAGTACACCGGGACAGGGGGTTATGAACACTGAAGCTTTCTTT. Protein: CASSTPGQGVMNTEAFF.

The J gene is TRBJ1-3, the V gene TRBV29-1, with 10 bases fitting TRBD1. Germline lookup yields CDR1 SQVTM and CDR2 ANQGSEA. Losses at the gene ends were 7 bases for V and 1 base for J; bases not matched to a gene: 7. This CDR3 spans 15 amino acids. CDR3 nucleotide sequence: TGCAGCGGCCTCCGGGACAGGGGATCTGGAAACACCATATATTTT. Translation: CSGLRDRGSGNTIYF.

The chain recombines TRBV5-5 with TRBJ2-7; TRBD2 is a possible D gene (6 bases). V lost 2 bases and J lost 3, with 12 bases in between. CDR1 and CDR2 (germline): SGHKS, YYEKEE (reference sequence). The CDR3 loop spans 14 amino acids. CDR3 sequence: CASSFPGERYEQYF. In DNA, the CDR3 is TGTGCCAGCAGCTTCCCGGGAGAACGCTACGAGCAGTACTTC. Based on the CDR3 plus reference TRBV5-5 and TRBJ2-7, the full variable domain is DAGVTQSPTHLIKTRGQQVTLRCSPISGHKSVSWYQQVLGQGPQFIFQYYEKEERGRGNFPDRFSARQFPNYSSELNVNALLLGDSALYLCASSFPGERYEQYFGPGTRLTVT.

The genes are TRBV29-1 and TRBJ1-1; TRBD1 might be the D (6 bases). The CDR3 sequence is 14 residues long. In germline, CDR1 is SQVTM, CDR2 ANQGSEA. The ends were cut back, 1 base at V and 7 bases at J, with 16 bases in the middle. CDR3 sequence (DNA): TGCAGCGTTGAAGTCCAGAGGGGGGGCGGTGAAGCTTTCTTT. Translating it yields CSVEVQRGGGEAFF.

The chain recombines TRBV15 with TRBJ1-1, with D perhaps matching TRBD1 (5 bases). The CDR3 runs to 16 residues. V was shortened by 0 bases and J by 0 bases, with 11 bases between the two germline ends. Germline CDR1 reads LNHNV; CDR2 reads YYDKDF (reference sequence). CDR3 nucleotide sequence: TGTGCCACCAGCAGAGACATAGGACAATTGAACACTGAAGCTTTCTTT. It specifies CATSRDIGQLNTEAFF.

Regarding this clone: One junction end does not reproduce the germline sequence, and a read error may be involved. The V gene is TRBV12-3 or TRBV12-4, the J gene TRBJ1-2; no firm D call. The CDR3 is 12 amino acids. The CDR3 coding sequence is TGTGCCAGCAGTTTGGGCAGTTATGGCCACACCTTC. This sequence encodes CASSLGSYGHTF.

The chain joins TRBV3-1 (or the pseudogene TRBV3-2) to TRBJ2-1; D gene unclear. The germline V gene has CDR1 LGHDT and CDR2 YNNKEL (reference sequence). This CDR3 is built from 11 residues. V was clipped by 4 bases and J by 9 bases, with 7 bases between them. CDR3 in amino acids: CASSRAGEQFF. The CDR3 DNA sequence: TGTGCCAGCAGCCGGGCCGGTGAGCAGTTCTTC.

This chain connects TRBV28 to TRBJ2-7; 13 positions agree with TRBD2. Germline V CDR1 and CDR2: MDHEN, SYDVKM. Trimming took 5 bases from V and 0 from J; bases not matched to a gene: 10. The CDR3 covers 18 residues. The CDR3 region is CASSPWTSGRPPSYEQYF. CDR3 DNA sequence: TGTGCCAGCAGTCCCTGGACTAGCGGGAGACCCCCCTCCTACGAGCAGTACTTC.

The chain has TRBV10-3 and TRBJ2-3, with 10 bases fitting TRBD2. The CDR3 loop spans 12 amino acids. Per germline, CDR1 ENHRY and CDR2 SYGVKD. The trim removed 11 bases at V and 6 bases at J, leaving 5 bases unmatched. CDR3 nucleotide sequence: TGTGCCTTTGGGGGACTAGCGGATACGCAGTATTTT. Translation: CAFGGLADTQYF.

The chain couples TRBV19 to TRBJ1-1; D call uncertain. The length of the CDR3 is 14 residues. Germline loops: CDR1 LNHDA, CDR2 SQIVND (reference sequence). Between the trimmed V and J ends, which lost 1 base and 1 base, there was a span of 7 bases. The CDR3 DNA is TGTGCCAGTAGTATAGTGCTAGGGAACACTGAAGCTTTCTTT. Translating gives CASSIVLGNTEAFF.

V gene TRBV19 combines with J gene TRBJ2-3, with a weak D call TRBD1 (6 bases). The ends were cut back, 5 bases at V and 0 bases at J, with 18 bases in the middle. Germline V CDR1 and CDR2: LNHDA, SQIVND (reference sequence). The CDR3 spans 17 residues. For the CDR3, the DNA is TGTGCCAGTAGTTCGGTTGCAGGGGTAGGTAGCACAGATACGCAGTATTTT. This sequence encodes CASSSVAGVGSTDTQYF.

This chain uses TRBV19 with TRBJ1-2; D call uncertain. Trimming cost V 1 base and J 2 bases, with 8 bases left between them. The CDR3 is 14 amino acids. Germline CDR1 LNHDA, CDR2 SQIVND (reference sequence). The CDR3 region is CASSIAGRNYGYTF. CDR3 DNA sequence: TGTGCCAGTAGTATAGCAGGCCGGAACTATGGCTACACCTTC.

This chain uses TRBV27 with TRBJ1-6, with a possible D match to TRBD1 (5 bases). Germline V CDR1 and CDR2: MNHEY, SMNVEV (reference sequence). Trimming pared 2 bases from V and 7 bases from J, leaving 12 bases between. This CDR3 is 15 amino acids long. The CDR3 bases are TGTGCCAGCAGTTTAGGGGGGATGCGCAATTCACCCCTCCACTTT. Its translation is CASSLGGMRNSPLHF.

The rearrangement links TRBV18 to TRBJ2-7, with 8 bases fitting TRBD1. The CDR3 is 15 amino acids. CDR1 and CDR2 from the germline V gene are KGHSH and LQKENI. The V and J ends lost 3 bases and 5 bases, in that order; junction bases with no gene match: 9. In DNA, the CDR3 is TGTGCCAGCTCACCTCAGGGGCCCAGGGGGCACGAGCAGTACTTC. Its protein product is CASSPQGPRGHEQYF. Full variable domain (missing parts from reference TRBV18 and TRBJ2-7): NAGVMQNPRHLVRRRGQEARLRCSPMKGHSHVYWYRQLPEEGLKFMVYLQKENIIDESGMPKERFSAEFPKEGPSILRIQQVVRGDSAAYFCASSPQGPRGHEQYFGPGTRLTVT.

In the case of this clone: The identical CDR3 is also encoded by other nucleotide sequences in the sample. This rearrangement joins TRBV2 to TRBJ1-2, with 7 bases matching TRBD1. CDR1 SNHLY and CDR2 FYNNEI come from the germline V gene. V dropped 5 bases and J dropped 7; count of bases not matched to a gene: 10. The CDR3 runs to 14 residues. The CDR3 sequence is CASSLGQWASGYTF. The CDR3 region has the DNA TGTGCCAGCAGTCTGGGACAGTGGGCCTCTGGCTACACCTTC.

The rearrangement links TRBV27 to TRBJ1-3, with TRBD1 as a possible D gene (5 bases). V was trimmed by 5 bases and J by 0 bases, leaving 11 bases between them. The CDR3 is 15 residues long. CDR1 and CDR2 from the germline V gene are MNHEY and SMNVEV (reference sequence). The CDR3 here is CASSPYRSSGNTIYF. The CDR3 DNA is TGTGCCAGCAGTCCGTACAGGAGCTCTGGAAACACCATATATTTT.

This chain connects TRBV7-3 to TRBJ1-1, with TRBD1 matching over 10 bases. Trimming at V came to 5 bases and at J to 6 bases, leaving 6 bases not matched to a gene. Germline V gene data show CDR1 as SGHTA and CDR2 as FQGTGA. The CDR3 consists of 14 residues. In nucleotides, the CDR3 is TGTGCCAGCAGCGCGGGACAGGGGATATCTGAAGCTTTCTTT. Amino acid sequence: CASSAGQGISEAFF.

The chain employs TRBV5-1 and TRBJ2-5; 9 nucleotides match TRBD2. Per the germline V gene, CDR1 is SGHRS and CDR2 is YFSETQ. The trim removed 0 bases at V and 1 base at J, leaving 4 bases unmatched. The CDR3 loop spans 16 amino acids. CDR3 in DNA: TGCGCCAGCAGCTTGGCTGCGGGGGGGCGCCAAGAGACCCAGTACTTC. It is translated as CASSLAAGGRQETQYF. The whole variable domain, filled in from reference TRBV5-1 and TRBJ2-5, reads KAGVTQTPRYLIKTRGQQVTLSCSPISGHRSVSWYQQTPGQGLQFLFEYFSETQRNKGNFPGRFSGRQFSNSRSEMNVSTLELGDSALYLCASSLAAGGRQETQYFGPGTRLLVL.

This clone was detected a few times. The chain carries TRBV3-1 (or the pseudogene TRBV3-2) and TRBJ1-5; the match to TRBD1 covers 7 bases. V shed 0 bases and J 7 bases; nucleotides not matched to a gene: 6. CDR1 is LGHDT and CDR2 is YNNKEL in the germline V gene (reference sequence). There are 15 residues in the CDR3. The CDR3 loop is CASSQDPQGDQPQHF. CDR3 DNA sequence: TGTGCCAGCAGCCAAGATCCTCAGGGGGACCAGCCCCAGCATTTT.

CDR3 loop: CASTQGAGGELFF. Written as DNA, the CDR3 is TGTGCCAGTACGCAGGGGGCCGGCGGGGAGCTGTTTTTT. The V and J genes are TRBV19 and TRBJ2-2; 8 nucleotides match TRBD1. Germline V gene data show CDR1 as LNHDA and CDR2 as SQIVND (reference sequence). CDR3 size: 13 residues. The V segment lost 7 bases and the J segment 7 bases; nucleotides outside the gene matches: 5.

The CDR3 sequence: CASSLSAGEAFF. The DNA of the CDR3 is TGTGCCAGCAGTTTATCAGCAGGTGAAGCTTTCTTT. The V gene is TRBV12-3 or TRBV12-4, the J gene TRBJ1-1; D gene unclear. CDR3 size: 12 residues. Trimming took 2 bases from V and 7 from J, leaving 8 bases between them.